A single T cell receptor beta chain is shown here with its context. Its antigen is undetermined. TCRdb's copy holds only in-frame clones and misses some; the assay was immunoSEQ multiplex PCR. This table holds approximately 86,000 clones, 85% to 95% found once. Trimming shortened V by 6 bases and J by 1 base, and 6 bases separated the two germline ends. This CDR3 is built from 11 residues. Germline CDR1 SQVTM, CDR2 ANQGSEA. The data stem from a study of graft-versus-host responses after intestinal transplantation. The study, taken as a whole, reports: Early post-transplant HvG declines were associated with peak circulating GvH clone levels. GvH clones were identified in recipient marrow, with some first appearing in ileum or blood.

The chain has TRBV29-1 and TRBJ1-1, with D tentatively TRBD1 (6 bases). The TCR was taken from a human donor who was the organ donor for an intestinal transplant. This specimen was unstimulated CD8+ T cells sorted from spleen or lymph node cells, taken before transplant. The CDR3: CSVDRNTEAFF. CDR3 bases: TGCAGCGTGGACAGGAACACTGAAGCTTTCTTT.